These 14 T cell receptor beta chains originate from one sample sequenced in a study of control samples from healthy donors and cancer patients. Assay used: immunoSEQ multiplex PCR; TCRdb lists only in-frame clones, some missing. The data contain about 75,000 clones, 94% of them singletons. The specimen was blood. These receptors were collected from a woman in her thirties or forties in good health.

The V and J genes are TRBV7-2 and TRBJ2-7; tentative D call: TRBD1 (6 bases). The V end lost 0 bases, the J end lost 4 bases, and 10 bases lay between the germline ends. The CDR3 loop spans 14 amino acids. Germline CDR1 and CDR2: SGHTA and FQGNSA. The CDR3 DNA is TGTGCCAGCAGCTTAGCGGGGGCTAAGTACGAGCAGTACTTC. This gives the protein CASSLAGAKYEQYF.

The chain recombines TRBV30 with TRBJ1-4; D is possibly TRBD1 (5 bases). V lost 3 bases, J lost 8 bases, and 16 bases lay in between. Germline V lookup: CDR1 GTSNPN, CDR2 SVGIG (reference sequence). The CDR3 contains 14 residues. CDR3 sequence (DNA): TGTGCCTGGAGAGAGGCAGGGATGGTGGAAAAACTGTTTTTT. Translation gives CAWREAGMVEKLFF.

The rearrangement uses TRBV7-3 and TRBJ2-5; no clear D gene. V lost 4 bases, J lost 3 bases, and 9 bases lay in between. Germline values: CDR1 SGHTA, CDR2 FQGTGA. This CDR3 is 13 amino acids long. The CDR3 DNA is TGTGCCAGCAGCTCCTTCCCCAAAGAGACCCAGTACTTC. This sequence encodes CASSSFPKETQYF.

The chain couples TRBV5-1 to TRBJ1-1; TRBD1 is a possible D gene (6 bases). This CDR3 is built from 14 residues. CDR1 is SGHRS and CDR2 is YFSETQ in the germline V gene. Deletions cut 5 bases from V and 2 bases from J, with 13 bases between. The CDR3 region has the DNA TGCGCCAGCAGGGGGGGGGCGATTAACACTGAAGCTTTCTTT. This translates into CASRGGAINTEAFF.

The V gene is TRBV5-1, the J gene TRBJ2-5, with 10 bases aligning to TRBD2. Germline V gene data show CDR1 as SGHRS and CDR2 as YFSETQ. V was clipped by 0 bases and J by 2 bases; unmatched bases: 13. This CDR3 is 19 amino acids long. The CDR3 region is CASSLEGSLGLALQETQYF. The CDR3 DNA is TGCGCCAGCAGCTTGGAGGGTTCCTTGGGACTAGCGTTGCAAGAGACCCAGTACTTC.

The rearrangement joins TRBV19 to TRBJ2-7; TRBD2 matches 10 bases. This CDR3 comprises 15 residues. In germline, CDR1 is LNHDA, CDR2 SQIVND (reference sequence). V was clipped by 3 bases and J by 4 bases; unmatched bases: 6. The CDR3 here is CASSILAGALYEQYF. The CDR3 DNA reads as TGTGCCAGTAGTATCCTAGCGGGAGCTTTATACGAGCAGTACTTC.

This clone appeared a few times. The V and J genes are TRBV7-6 and TRBJ2-1; 11 bases fit TRBD2. The junction had 5 bases not matched to a gene; V was cut back by 1 base and J by 9 bases. The CDR3 consists of 15 residues. CDR1 and CDR2 (germline): SGHVS, FNYEAQ. The CDR3 sequence: CASSLETSGMSEQFF. CDR3 in DNA: TGTGCCAGCAGCTTAGAGACTAGCGGGATGTCTGAGCAGTTCTTC.

The chain combines TRBV6-2 or TRBV6-3 with TRBJ2-7; D might be TRBD1 (6 bases). Germline V gives CDR1 MNHEY, CDR2 SVGEGT. Trimming cost V 2 bases and J 0 bases, with 8 bases left between them. This CDR3 is 14 amino acids long. The CDR3 sequence is CASSYQGFSYEQYF. As DNA, the CDR3 is TGTGCCAGCAGTTACCAGGGGTTCTCCTACGAGCAGTACTTC.

For this clone: Here the CDR3 omits its conserved ending phenylalanine or tryptophan, so a read error is the likely source. The DNA is left out, because the CDR3 cannot be placed on it with certainty; the CDR3 is given as TCRdb lists it. The V call is TRBV27, the J call TRBJ1-1; the table's TRBD1 call for D was not verified on the DNA. The CDR3 extends over 10 residues, inclusive of both ends. The germline gives CDR1 MNHEY, CDR2 SMNVEV (reference sequence). The CDR3 loop reads CASSRPDRGL.

The rearrangement links TRBV19 to TRBJ1-5, with a tentative D call TRBD1 (6 bases). Trimming took 7 bases from V and 5 from J, leaving 15 bases between them. Germline CDR1 LNHDA, CDR2 SQIVND (reference sequence). The CDR3 totals 14 residues. The CDR3 sequence: CASTQRGAYQPQHF. The DNA of the CDR3 is TGTGCCAGTACCCAACGGGGGGCCTATCAGCCCCAGCATTTT.

The chain has TRBV7-7 and TRBJ2-7; D remains ambiguous. The CDR3 has 13 amino acids. Trimming removed 1 base at V and 5 bases at J, with 9 bases between. From germline, CDR1 is SSHAT and CDR2 FNYEAQ (reference sequence). DNA for the CDR3: TGTGCCAGCAGCTTAGGGCGGTTGGACGAGCAGTACTTC. Its translation: CASSLGRLDEQYF.

A few counts support this clone. The genes are TRBV30 and TRBJ1-2; 7 bases are a match to TRBD1. Germline CDR1 reads GTSNPN; CDR2 reads SVGIG (reference sequence). V lost 4 bases, J lost 7 bases, and 9 bases stayed unmatched. The length of the CDR3 is 13 residues. The chain's CDR3 is CAWNLFGQAGYTF. The CDR3 coding sequence is TGTGCCTGGAACCTCTTTGGACAGGCTGGCTACACCTTC. Full variable domain (outside the CDR3, taken from reference TRBV30 and TRBJ1-2): SQTIHQWPATLVQPVGSPLSLECTVEGTSNPNLYWYRQAAGRGLQLLFYSVGIGQISSEVPQNLSASRPQDRQFILSSKKLLLSDSGFYLCAWNLFGQAGYTFGSGTRLTVV.

The chain carries TRBV7-3 and TRBJ2-2; no clear D gene. There are 14 residues in the CDR3. V was trimmed by 10 bases and J by 4 bases, leaving 16 bases between them. Germline V gene sequence: CDR1 SGHTA, CDR2 FQGTGA. CDR3 sequence: CATRVGPSTGELFF. CDR3 sequence (DNA): TGTGCCACCAGAGTCGGGCCAAGCACCGGGGAGCTGTTTTTT.

V and J are TRBV5-1 and TRBJ2-1; the match to TRBD2 covers 8 bases. The CDR3 has 14 amino acids. The V gene's germline CDR1 is SGHRS and CDR2 YFSETQ. The ends lost 4 bases at V and 8 bases at J; junction bases unmatched: 8. DNA for the CDR3: TGCGCCAGCAGCAAAAGCGGGGGAGGGGATGAGCAGTTCTTC. It yields the protein CASSKSGGGDEQFF. Looking up the rest from reference TRBV5-1 and TRBJ2-1 gives the full variable domain: KAGVTQTPRYLIKTRGQQVTLSCSPISGHRSVSWYQQTPGQGLQFLFEYFSETQRNKGNFPGRFSGRQFSNSRSEMNVSTLELGDSALYLCASSKSGGGDEQFFGPGTRLTVL.